The 3 T cell receptor beta chains below were found in one sample sequenced in a study of blood T cells in healthy people across ages. Then a second PCR, running roughly 6 to 12 cycles, was carried out with a sample-barcoded 5' primer and a J-beta primer mix. One entry per CDR3 protein results from TCRdb running MiXCR on the 5' RACE reads. Of around 1,500,000 distinct CDR3 sequences in the sample, 28% were seen once. The sample consisted of blood. The receptor set was obtained from a woman younger than 45 in good health.

In the case of this clonotype: The junction shows a germline mismatch at one end, possibly a read error. This chain joins TRBV7-9 and TRBJ2-6; D may be TRBD1 (5 bases). Germline CDR1 SEHNR, CDR2 FQNEAQ (reference sequence). The CDR3 is 15 residues long. In DNA form, the CDR3 reads TGTGCCAGCCCCCTACGGACCTCTGGGGCCAACGTCCCGACTTTC. This codes for CASPLRTSGANVPTF. Full variable domain (remainder filled in from reference TRBV7-9 and TRBJ2-6): DTGVSQNPRHKITKRGQNVTFRCDPISEHNRLYWYRQTLGQGPEFLTYFQNEAQLEKSRLLSDRFSAERPKGSFSTLEIQRTEQGDSAMYLCASPLRTSGANVPTFGAGSRLTVL.

V gene TRBV20-1 combines with J gene TRBJ2-3; no definite D call. CDR1 DFQATT and CDR2 SNEGSKA come from the germline V gene (reference sequence). Trimming took 7 bases from V and 0 from J, leaving 14 bases between them. The CDR3 is 14 residues long. CDR3 sequence: CSVTTRRSTDTQYF. CDR3 DNA sequence: TGCAGTGTAACAACCCGTAGGAGCACAGATACGCAGTATTTT.

J is TRBJ2-1 and V is TRBV7-2; TRBD2 agrees at 10 bases. The CDR3 runs to 15 residues. The germline gives CDR1 SGHTA, CDR2 FQGNSA. V shed 3 bases and J 7 bases; nucleotides not matched to a gene: 6. The CDR3 sequence: CASSFRSGGGNEQFF. CDR3 nucleotides: TGTGCCAGCAGCTTCCGGAGCGGGGGGGGTAATGAGCAGTTCTTC. The full variable domain, rest sourced from reference TRBV7-2 and TRBJ2-1, is GAGVSQSPSNKVTEKGKDVELRCDPISGHTALYWYRQSLGQGLEFLIYFQGNSAPDKSGLPSDRFSAERTGGSVSTLTIQRTQQEDSAVYLCASSFRSGGGNEQFFGPGTRLTVL.